The clone carrying this TCR beta chain was observed once. What it binds is unknown. V shed 5 bases and J shed 0 bases, with 13 bases lying between them. The length of the CDR3 is 15 residues. Germline CDR1 SGHRS, CDR2 YFSETQ. This sample is drawn from a study of identifying expanded T cells in peripheral blood. Study-level findings and limits: Clone count variance between roughly two-week samples rose with total template count.

Profiled with immunoSEQ multiplex PCR; TCRdb holds only in-frame clones, not every one. The repertoire holds some 91,000 clones, with around 88% as singletons. The origin of this receptor is a person aged 18-70 years in good health. The V call is TRBV5-1, the J call TRBJ2-3, with D maybe TRBD2 (6 bases). Sequencing was carried out using blood. CDR3 region: CASRASVTSTDTQYF. In DNA, the CDR3 is TGCGCCAGCAGGGCTAGCGTTACTAGCACAGATACGCAGTATTTT.